This record concerns one T cell receptor (beta chain) sequence. The antigen is undetermined. These data are taken from a study of cytomegalovirus exposure and HLA in healthy donors. Overall study context: According to later analysis, the same platform produced the approximately 120 validation and 666 first-cohort repertoires. Regarding the study as a whole: The authors confirmed in vitro that a few CMV-associated chains were specific for CMV antigens. The classifier was said to identify cytomegalovirus status with high specificity and sensitivity.

TCRdb's copy holds only in-frame clones and misses some; the assay was immunoSEQ multiplex PCR. This sample has approximately 300,000 clones; around 86% occur once, and the top ten carry 0.7% to 0.85%. CDR3 size: 14 residues. V dropped 2 bases and J dropped 4 bases, with 8 bases sitting between them. Germline V gene data show CDR1 as SGHTA and CDR2 as FQGNSA. The TCR comes from a woman in her late teens or twenties in good health and CMV-seronegative. This chain uses TRBV7-2 with TRBJ2-2, with D hard to call. Sequenced: PBMCs. CDR3 sequence (DNA): TGTGCCAGCAGCTTATTTCTAGGCACCGGGGAGCTGTTTTTT. Residues: CASSLFLGTGELFF.